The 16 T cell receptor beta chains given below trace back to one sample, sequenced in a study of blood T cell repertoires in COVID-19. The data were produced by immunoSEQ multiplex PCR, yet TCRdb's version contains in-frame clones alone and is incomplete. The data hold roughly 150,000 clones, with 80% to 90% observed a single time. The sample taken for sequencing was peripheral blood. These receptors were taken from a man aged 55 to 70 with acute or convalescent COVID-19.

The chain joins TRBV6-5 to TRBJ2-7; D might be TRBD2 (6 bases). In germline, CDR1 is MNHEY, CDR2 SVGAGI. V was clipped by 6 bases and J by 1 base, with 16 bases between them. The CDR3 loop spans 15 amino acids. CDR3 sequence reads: CASRTWGDGSYEQYF. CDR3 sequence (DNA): TGTGCCAGCAGGACGTGGGGGGATGGATCCTACGAGCAGTACTTC.

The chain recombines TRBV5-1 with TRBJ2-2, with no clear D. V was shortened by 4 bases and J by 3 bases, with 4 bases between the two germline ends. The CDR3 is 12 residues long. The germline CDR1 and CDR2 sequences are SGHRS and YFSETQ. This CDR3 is CASSVDTGELFF. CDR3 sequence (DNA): TGCGCCAGCAGCGTCGACACCGGGGAGCTGTTTTTT.

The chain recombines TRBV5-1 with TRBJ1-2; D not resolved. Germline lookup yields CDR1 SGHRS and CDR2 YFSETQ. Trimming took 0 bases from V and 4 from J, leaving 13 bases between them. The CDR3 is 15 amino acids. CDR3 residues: CASSLDPGAGYGYTF. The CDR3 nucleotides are TGCGCCAGCAGCTTGGATCCGGGAGCGGGCTATGGCTACACCTTC.

The CDR3 DNA is TGTGCCACCAGTGATTCGACAGGGGGGCATGGCTACACCTTC. It encodes CATSDSTGGHGYTF. This rearrangement joins TRBV24-1 to TRBJ1-2, with 9 bases identical to TRBD1. The germline V gene has CDR1 KGHDR and CDR2 SFDVKD. CDR3 length: 14 amino acids. V gave up 2 bases and J gave up 6 bases; unmatched junction bases: 3.

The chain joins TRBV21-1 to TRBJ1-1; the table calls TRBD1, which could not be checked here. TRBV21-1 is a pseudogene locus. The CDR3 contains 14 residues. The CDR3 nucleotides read TGTGCCAGCATCCACAGGGGGCTCGGGACTGAAGCTTTCTTT. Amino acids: CASIHRGLGTEAFF.

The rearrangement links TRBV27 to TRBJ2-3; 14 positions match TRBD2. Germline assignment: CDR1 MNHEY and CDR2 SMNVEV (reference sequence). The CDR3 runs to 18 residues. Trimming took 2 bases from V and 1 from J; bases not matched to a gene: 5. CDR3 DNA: TGTGCCAGCAGTTTAGAAGGGACTAGCGGGGGTGGCACAGATACGCAGTATTTT. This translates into CASSLEGTSGGGTDTQYF.

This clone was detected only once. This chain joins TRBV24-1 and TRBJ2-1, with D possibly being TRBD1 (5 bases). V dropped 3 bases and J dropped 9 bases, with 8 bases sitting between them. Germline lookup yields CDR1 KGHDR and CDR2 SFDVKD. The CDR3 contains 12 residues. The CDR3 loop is CATSDGRGEQFF. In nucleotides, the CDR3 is TGTGCCACCAGTGATGGAAGGGGTGAGCAGTTCTTC.

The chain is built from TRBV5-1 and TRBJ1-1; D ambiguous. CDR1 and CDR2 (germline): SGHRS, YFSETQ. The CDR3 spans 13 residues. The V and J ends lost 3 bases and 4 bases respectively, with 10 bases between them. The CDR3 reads CASSSGVGTEAFF. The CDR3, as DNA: TGCGCCAGCAGCTCCGGGGTCGGCACTGAAGCTTTCTTT.

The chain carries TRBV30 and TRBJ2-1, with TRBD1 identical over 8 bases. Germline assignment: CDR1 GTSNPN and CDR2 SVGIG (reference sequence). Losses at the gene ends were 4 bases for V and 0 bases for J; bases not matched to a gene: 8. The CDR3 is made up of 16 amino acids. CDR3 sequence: CAWIPTDRASYNEQFF. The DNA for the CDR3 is TGTGCCTGGATACCCACGGACAGGGCCTCCTACAATGAGCAGTTCTTC.

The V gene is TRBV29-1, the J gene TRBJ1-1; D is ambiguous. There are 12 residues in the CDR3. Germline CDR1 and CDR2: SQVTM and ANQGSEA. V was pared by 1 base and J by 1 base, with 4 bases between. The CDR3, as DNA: TGCAGCGTTGAAGGCAGGAACACTGAAGCTTTCTTT. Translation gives CSVEGRNTEAFF.

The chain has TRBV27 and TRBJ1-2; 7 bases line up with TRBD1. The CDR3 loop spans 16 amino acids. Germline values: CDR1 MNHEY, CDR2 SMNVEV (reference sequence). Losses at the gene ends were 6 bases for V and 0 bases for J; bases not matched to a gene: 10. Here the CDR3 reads CASSPPWGTANYGYTF. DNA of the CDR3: TGTGCCAGCAGCCCACCTTGGGGGACAGCTAACTATGGCTACACCTTC.

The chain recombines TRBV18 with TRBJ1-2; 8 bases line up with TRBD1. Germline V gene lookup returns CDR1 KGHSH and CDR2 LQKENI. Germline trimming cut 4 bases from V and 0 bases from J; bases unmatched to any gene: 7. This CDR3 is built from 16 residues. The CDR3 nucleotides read TGTGCCAGCTCACAGCAGGGGGCGGGAGCTAACTATGGCTACACCTTC. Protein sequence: CASSQQGAGANYGYTF.

The CDR3, as DNA: TGTGCCTTCGAACGTGGGGGCGGGGGAAGAGTGTCACCCCTCCACTTT. Protein: CAFERGGGGRVSPLHF. The chain links TRBV30 to TRBJ1-6; TRBD1 is a possible D gene (6 bases). CDR3 length: 16 residues. The V gene's germline CDR1 is GTSNPN and CDR2 SVGIG (reference sequence). V lost 7 bases and J lost 10, with 26 bases in between.

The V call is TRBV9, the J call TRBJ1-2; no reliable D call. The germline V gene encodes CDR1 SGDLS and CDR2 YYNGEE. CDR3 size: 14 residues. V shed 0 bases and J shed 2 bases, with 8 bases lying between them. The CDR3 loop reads CASSVAEGNYGYTF. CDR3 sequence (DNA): TGTGCCAGCAGCGTAGCTGAGGGAAACTATGGCTACACCTTC.

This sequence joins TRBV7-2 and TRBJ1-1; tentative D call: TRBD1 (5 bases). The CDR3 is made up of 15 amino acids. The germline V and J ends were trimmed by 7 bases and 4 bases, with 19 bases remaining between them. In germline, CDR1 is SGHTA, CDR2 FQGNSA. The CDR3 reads CASNSLGGSGTEAFF. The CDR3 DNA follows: TGTGCCAGCAACTCGTTGGGGGGAAGCGGCACTGAAGCTTTCTTT.

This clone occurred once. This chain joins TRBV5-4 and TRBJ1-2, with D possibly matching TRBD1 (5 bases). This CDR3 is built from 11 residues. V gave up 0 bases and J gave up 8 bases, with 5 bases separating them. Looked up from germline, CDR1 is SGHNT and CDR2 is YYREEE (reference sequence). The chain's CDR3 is CASSLEGGYTF. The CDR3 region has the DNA TGTGCCAGCAGCTTGGAGGGGGGCTACACCTTC.